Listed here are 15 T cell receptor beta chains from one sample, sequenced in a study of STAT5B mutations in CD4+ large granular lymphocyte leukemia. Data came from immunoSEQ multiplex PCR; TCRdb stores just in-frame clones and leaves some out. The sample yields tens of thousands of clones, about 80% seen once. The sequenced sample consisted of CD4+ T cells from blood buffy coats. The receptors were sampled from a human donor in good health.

Written as DNA, the CDR3 is TGTGCCAGCAGTGATCCGGGACAGGGTGACTATGGCTACACCTTC. Its translation: CASSDPGQGDYGYTF. This rearrangement joins TRBV6-1 to TRBJ1-2, with 9 bases matching TRBD1. This CDR3 region has 15 residues. The germline CDR1 and CDR2 sequences are MNHNS and SASEGT. With 3 bases clipped from V and 3 bases from J, the junction kept 5 bases outside the gene matches.

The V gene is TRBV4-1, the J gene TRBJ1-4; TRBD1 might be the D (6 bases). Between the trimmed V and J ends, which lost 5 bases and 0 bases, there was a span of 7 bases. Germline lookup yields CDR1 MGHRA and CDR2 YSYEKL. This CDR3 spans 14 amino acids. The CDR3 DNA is TGCGCCAGCAGCGGGACAACAACTAATGAAAAACTGTTTTTT. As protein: CASSGTTTNEKLFF.

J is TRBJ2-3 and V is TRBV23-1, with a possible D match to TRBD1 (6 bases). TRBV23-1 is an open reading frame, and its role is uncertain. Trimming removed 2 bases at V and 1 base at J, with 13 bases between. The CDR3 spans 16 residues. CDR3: CASSQQDRLRTDTQYF. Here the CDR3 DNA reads TGCGCCAGCAGTCAACAGGACAGACTTCGCACAGATACGCAGTATTTT.

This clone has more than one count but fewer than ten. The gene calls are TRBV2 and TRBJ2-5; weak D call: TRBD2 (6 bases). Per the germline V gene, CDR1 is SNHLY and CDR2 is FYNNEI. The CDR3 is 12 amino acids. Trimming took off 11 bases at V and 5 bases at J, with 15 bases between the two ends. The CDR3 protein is CASQREVETQYF. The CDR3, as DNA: TGTGCCTCCCAGAGGGAGGTGGAGACCCAGTACTTC.

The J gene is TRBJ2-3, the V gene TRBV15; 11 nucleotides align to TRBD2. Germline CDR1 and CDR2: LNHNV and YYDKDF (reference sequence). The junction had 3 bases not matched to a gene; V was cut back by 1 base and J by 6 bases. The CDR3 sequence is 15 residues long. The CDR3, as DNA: TGTGCCACCAGCAGAGGGACTAGCGGGTATGATACGCAGTATTTT. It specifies CATSRGTSGYDTQYF. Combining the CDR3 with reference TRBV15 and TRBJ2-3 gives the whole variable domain DAMVIQNPRYQVTQFGKPVTLSCSQTLNHNVMYWYQQKSSQAPKLLFHYYDKDFNNEADTPDNFQSRRPNTSFCFLDIRSPGLGDTAMYLCATSRGTSGYDTQYFGPGTRLTVL.

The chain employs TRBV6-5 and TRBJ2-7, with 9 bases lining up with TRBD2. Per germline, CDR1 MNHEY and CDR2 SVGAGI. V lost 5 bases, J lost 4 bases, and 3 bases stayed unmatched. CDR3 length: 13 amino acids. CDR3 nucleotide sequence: TGTGCCAGCAGTCGGACTAGCGAGTACGAGCAGTACTTC. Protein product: CASSRTSEYEQYF.

The CDR3, as DNA: TGCGCCAGCATCCGGGACGGCAGCTCCTACAATGAGCAGTTCTTC. Protein sequence: CASIRDGSSYNEQFF. The chain uses TRBV5-1 and TRBJ2-1, with D possibly called TRBD1 or TRBD2 (5 bases each). Germline V gives CDR1 SGHRS, CDR2 YFSETQ. The length of the CDR3 is 15 residues. V was clipped by 6 bases and J by 0 bases, with 13 bases between them.

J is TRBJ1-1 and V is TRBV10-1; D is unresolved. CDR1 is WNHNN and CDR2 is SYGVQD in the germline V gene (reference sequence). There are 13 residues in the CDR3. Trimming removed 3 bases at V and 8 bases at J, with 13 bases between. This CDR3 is CASSDSPQAEAFF. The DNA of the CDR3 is TGCGCCAGCAGTGACTCCCCTCAGGCCGAAGCTTTCTTT.

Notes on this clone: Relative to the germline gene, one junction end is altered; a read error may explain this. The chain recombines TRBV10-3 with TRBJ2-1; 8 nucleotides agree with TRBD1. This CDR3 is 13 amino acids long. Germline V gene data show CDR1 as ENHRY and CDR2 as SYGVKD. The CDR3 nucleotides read TGTGCCATCACCAAGCAGGGGGCTAATGTGCAGTTCTTC. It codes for CAITKQGANVQFF.

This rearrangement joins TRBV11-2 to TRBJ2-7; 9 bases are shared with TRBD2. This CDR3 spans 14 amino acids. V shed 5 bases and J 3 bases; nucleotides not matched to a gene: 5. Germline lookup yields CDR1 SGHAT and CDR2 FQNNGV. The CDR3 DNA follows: TGTGCCAGCAGCCCGACTAGCGGATTCTACGAGCAGTACTTC. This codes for CASSPTSGFYEQYF.

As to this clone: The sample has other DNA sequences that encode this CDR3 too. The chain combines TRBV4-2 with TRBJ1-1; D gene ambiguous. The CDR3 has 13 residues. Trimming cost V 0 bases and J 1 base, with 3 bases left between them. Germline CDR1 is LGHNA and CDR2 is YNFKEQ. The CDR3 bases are TGTGCCAGCAGCCAAGAGCGGAACACTGAAGCTTTCTTT. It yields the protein CASSQERNTEAFF.

CDR3 nucleotides: TGCAGCGTTGAGCAGCTTCTAAACTATGGCTACACCTTC. Its protein product is CSVEQLLNYGYTF. J is TRBJ1-2 and V is TRBV29-1; no clear D gene. With 3 bases removed from V and 2 bases from J, the gap between germline ends came to 10 bases. The CDR3 runs 13 residues. Germline values: CDR1 SQVTM, CDR2 ANQGSEA.

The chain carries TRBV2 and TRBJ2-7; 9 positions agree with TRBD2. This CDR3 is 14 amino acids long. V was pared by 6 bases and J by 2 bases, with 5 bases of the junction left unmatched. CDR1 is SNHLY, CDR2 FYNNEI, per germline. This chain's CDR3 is CASRPLAGTYEQYF. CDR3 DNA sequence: TGTGCCAGCAGACCTCTAGCGGGGACCTACGAGCAGTACTTC.

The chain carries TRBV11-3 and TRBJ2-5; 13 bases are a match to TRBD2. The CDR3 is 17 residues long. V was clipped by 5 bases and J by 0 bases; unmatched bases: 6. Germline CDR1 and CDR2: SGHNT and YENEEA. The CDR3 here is CASSRRLAGGNQETQYF. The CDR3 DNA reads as TGTGCCAGCAGCCGCAGACTAGCGGGAGGTAACCAAGAGACCCAGTACTTC.

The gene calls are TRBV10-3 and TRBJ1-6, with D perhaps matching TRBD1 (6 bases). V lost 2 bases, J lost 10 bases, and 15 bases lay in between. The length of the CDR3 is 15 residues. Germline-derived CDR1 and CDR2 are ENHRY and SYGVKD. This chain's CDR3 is CAISETGRGVSPLHF. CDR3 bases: TGTGCCATCAGTGAGACAGGGCGTGGTGTGTCACCCCTCCACTTT.